A selection of T cell receptor beta chains follows, all from one sample in a study of CD8+CD57+ T cells in acquired aplastic anemia. TCRdb recomputed calls from the reads with MiXCR, one row per CDR3 protein. Of 160,000 or so distinct CDR3 sequences detected, about 50% appear once; the ten largest clones hold over 25%. Sequences were obtained from sorted CD4+, CD8+, or CD8+CD57+ T cells (not recorded which) from PBMCs. The source is a human donor with aplastic anemia. CDR3s leave out the opening cysteine and the closing phenylalanine or tryptophan.

TRBJ1-1 | TRBV25-1 | ASSVEGEGAF
TRBJ2-7 | TRBV10-3 | AISETYEQY
TRBJ2-1 | TRBV20-1 | SARGGANNEQF
TRBJ1-6 | TRBV11-3 | ASSPGGSNSPLH
TRBJ1-6 | TRBV2 | ASSDSRGVNSPLH
TRBJ1-4 | TRBV7-8 | ASSLARQGGPEKLF
TRBJ2-6 | TRBV5-1 | ASSSWDPIPGANVLT
TRBJ2-7 | TRBV6-1 | ASSRDLAGGYEQY
TRBJ2-7 | TRBV30 | AWSVREGPYEQY
TRBJ1-1 | TRBV27 | ASSLFGTEQAF
TRBJ2-1 | TRBV2 | ASTALSSYNEQF
TRBJ2-1 | TRBV7-3 | ASSLERSSYNEQF
TRBJ2-3 | TRBV20-1 | SARGGIRTDTQY
TRBJ2-4 | TRBV12-3/TRBV12-4 | ASRGGRGPDIPY
TRBJ1-2 | TRBV7-9 | ASSIDYGYT
TRBJ2-5 | TRBV7-8 | ASSLAPGTGETQY
TRBJ2-7 | TRBV6-2/TRBV6-3 | ASSYSDTYEQY
TRBJ2-7 | TRBV24-1 | ATSAGQSYEQY
TRBJ1-2 | TRBV5-6 | ASRWIGDYGYT
TRBJ2-7 | TRBV20-1 | SARTLQASPYEQY
TRBJ1-6 | TRBV10-3 | AISVGQGINSPLH
TRBJ2-3 | TRBV2 | ASIKRGIDTQY
TRBJ1-1 | TRBV11-2 | ASSLLPPAGAEAF
TRBJ2-5 | TRBV20-1 | SARDYGLAGVLQETQY
TRBJ2-1 | TRBV4-3 | ASSLRDSSSYNEQF
TRBJ2-5 | TRBV20-1 | SAVWDPLTQETQY
TRBJ2-7 | TRBV5-6 | ASSLALAGYEQY